This paragraph reports one T cell receptor beta chain. This clonotype is deemed medium-sized (0.01 to 0.1%). Its antigen specificity is not known. There are no base qualities to consult, and no much larger clone falls within one base. The data stem from a study (dated by TCRdb to about 2013). TCRdb records Illumina Genome Analyzer IIx as the sequencer. The raw public reads went through TCRdb reprocessing: fastp at Q25, MiXCR clone calling, in-frame beta chains kept. Each entry is one CDR3 protein sequence, shown with its most common DNA and genes. The table for this sample lists 12,000 to 15,000 distinct CDR3 sequences; approximately 37% of them were counted only once. The top ten clones comprise around 15% of the sample. The source is a human donor. The sample was blood.

CDR3 region: CSASGIPNNEQFF. The DNA reads TGCAGTGCTAGCGGGATCCCCAACAATGAGCAGTTCTTC. The chain employs TRBV20-1 and TRBJ2-1; D gene: possibly TRBD2, on 5 matching bases. Cut back by 3 bases and 5 bases, the V and J ends lie 11 bases apart. As encoded in the germline V gene (reference sequence), CDR1 is DFQATT while CDR2 is SNEGSKA. The CDR3, from cysteine to phenylalanine, totals 13 residues. Only CDR3 DNA is held: 39 bases, read in frame from base 1.